This entry features one TCR beta chain sequence. The CDR3 extends over 16 amino acids. Germline assignment: CDR1 SGHNT and CDR2 YENEEA. The V and J ends lost 0 bases and 6 bases, in that order; junction bases with no gene match: 5. The data originate from a study of cytomegalovirus exposure and HLA in healthy donors. PCR used 60 Vbeta primers and 13 Jbeta primers. Assay used: immunoSEQ multiplex PCR; TCRdb lists only in-frame clones, some missing. This table holds tens of thousands of clones, around 58% found once. The sequencing sample was made of PBMCs. The TCR sequence derives from a man aged 55 to 70 in good health and CMV-seropositive. The J gene is TRBJ2-1, the V gene TRBV11-3, with 10 bases fitting TRBD2. The CDR3 sequence is CASSLDPASGSNEQFF. The CDR3 nucleotides read TGTGCCAGCAGCTTAGATCCCGCTAGCGGGAGCAATGAGCAGTTCTTC. Full variable domain (missing parts from reference TRBV11-3 and TRBJ2-1): EAGVVQSPRYKIIEKKQPVAFWCNPISGHNTLYWYLQNLGQGPELLIRYENEEAVDDSQLPKDRFSAERLKGVDSTLKIQPAELGDSAVYLCASSLDPASGSNEQFFGPGTRLTVL.